This T cell receptor beta chain was recovered during a study of Ad26.COV2.S vaccination and SARS-CoV-2 variants. Libraries were prepared by immunoSEQ multiplex PCR; TCRdb keeps only in-frame clonotypes and omits some of them. The sample records about 390,000 clones, approximately 86% being singletons. In germline, CDR1 is SQVTM, CDR2 ANQGSEA. The CDR3 loop spans 13 amino acids. V was clipped by 7 bases and J by 7 bases, with 19 bases between them. The sample's treatment: 15 to 20 received Ad26.COV2.S at low or high dose, single or two shots; 5 received placebo; per-sample allocation not given. Day 63 after the first injection of vaccine or placebo was the sampling time.

The rearrangement links TRBV29-1 to TRBJ1-1; D gene unclear. The receptor was isolated from a person between 18 and 60 years old who received the Ad26.COV2.S COVID-19 vaccine or a placebo. The sample was peripheral blood, taken in a trial of Ad26.COV2.S vaccine versus placebo. The CDR3 coding sequence is TGCAGCGGAAAGGGAGGAGGTGGAGATGAAGCTTTCTTT. This encodes CSGKGGGGDEAFF.